This T cell receptor beta chain was sequenced in a study of T-cell reconstitution after alpha-beta-depleted transplantation in children. Study findings and constraints: Approximately two months post-transplant, alpha-beta T cells reportedly originated from several hundred expanded graft clones. Newly made T cells mostly supplied T-cell counts and diversity one year after transplant.

This clonotype has ten or more counts. The antigen is unknown. Unique molecular identifiers were used to barcode this TCRbeta library. TCRdb processed the PCR reads anew with MiXCR; each CDR3 protein has one entry. Of over 200,000 distinct CDR3 sequences listed, roughly 9.1% are singletons. The receptor was isolated from a male patient between 2 and 15 years old who had a stem cell transplant for acute myeloid leukemia, so the T cells may come from the graft donor. Sequencing was performed on PBMCs, mostly from graft donor cells, taken 360 days after TCRalphabeta/CD19-depleted stem cell transplant.

CDR3 nucleotides: TGTGCCAGCAGCCCCGGACTAGAACGAGAGACCCAGTACTTC. Translation gives CASSPGLERETQYF. This chain connects TRBV3-1 to TRBJ2-5, with 7 bases aligning to TRBD2. The V gene end was trimmed by 4 bases and the J gene end by 4 bases; junction bases not matched to a gene: 6. From germline, CDR1 is LGHDT and CDR2 YNNKEL (reference sequence). This CDR3 has 14 amino acids.